These 30 T cell receptor beta chains were sequenced from one sample in a study of T cell repertoires in cytomegalovirus infection. TCRdb reprocessed the reads via MiXCR and lists one record per CDR3 protein. The table has about 530,000 distinct CDR3 sequences, around a quarter seen once; the top ten hold about 12%. What was sequenced was PBMCs. These receptor sequences come from a human donor in good health (CMV status not recorded). Some clones in this sample may be carry-over from other donors' samples.

The table lists this clonotype with a few counts. This chain uses TRBV7-9 with TRBJ2-5, with D hard to call. Germline V CDR1 and CDR2: SEHNR, FQNEAQ (reference sequence). There are 13 residues in the CDR3. The V end lost 6 bases, the J end lost 0 bases, and 8 bases lay between the germline ends. CDR3 in amino acids: CASSPRNQETQYF. DNA of the CDR3: TGTGCCAGCAGTCCGCGAAACCAAGAGACCCAGTACTTC. The entire variable domain, with the rest obtained from reference TRBV7-9 and TRBJ2-5, is as follows: DTGVSQNPRHKITKRGQNVTFRCDPISEHNRLYWYRQTLGQGPEFLTYFQNEAQLEKSRLLSDRFSAERPKGSFSTLEIQRTEQGDSAMYLCASSPRNQETQYFGPGTRLLVL.

This clonotype has a single count. The chain recombines TRBV27 with TRBJ2-1; D is unclear. The germline V gene has CDR1 MNHEY and CDR2 SMNVEV (reference sequence). CDR3 length equals 13 residues. V dropped 5 bases and J dropped 5 bases, with 10 bases sitting between them. CDR3 in DNA: TGTGCCAGCAGTCCAGACTTGAACAATGAGCAGTTCTTC. The encoded protein is CASSPDLNNEQFF.

The chain is built from TRBV12-3 or TRBV12-4 and TRBJ2-3; weak D call: TRBD2 (7 bases). The CDR3 consists of 18 residues. Trimming shortened V by 2 bases and J by 3 bases, and 21 bases separated the two germline ends. DNA for the CDR3: TGTGCCAGCAGTTTAAATATCTTCGGAGGGAGGGGGACAGATACGCAGTATTTT. Protein sequence: CASSLNIFGGRGTDTQYF.

This clonotype has more than one count but fewer than ten. This rearrangement joins TRBV10-2 to TRBJ2-5, with D perhaps TRBD1 (7 bases). Germline values: CDR1 WSHSY, CDR2 SAAADI. V was pared by 6 bases and J by 2 bases, with 16 bases between. This CDR3 has 15 residues. In DNA form, the CDR3 reads TGCGCCAGCAGGGATGCGGGACAGCAACAAGAGACCCAGTACTTC. Amino acid sequence: CASRDAGQQQETQYF.

The chain uses TRBV6-5 and TRBJ2-3; no clear D gene. Trimming removed 5 bases from V and 1 base from J, with 10 bases in between. Germline V gives CDR1 MNHEY, CDR2 SVGAGI. The CDR3 spans 14 residues. The chain's CDR3 is CASSPFPRTDTQYF. In DNA, the CDR3 is TGTGCCAGCAGTCCCTTTCCCCGCACAGATACGCAGTATTTT.

V and J are TRBV4-2 and TRBJ2-2, with 12 bases lining up with TRBD2. The CDR3 has 19 residues. J lost 4 bases, V lost 0 bases, and 9 bases had no gene match. Per the germline V gene, CDR1 is LGHNA and CDR2 is YNFKEQ. The CDR3 region is CASSQDSSGRAWSTGELFF. The CDR3 nucleotides read TGTGCCAGCAGCCAAGACTCTAGCGGGAGGGCCTGGAGCACCGGGGAGCTGTTTTTT.

The sample holds a few counts of this clonotype. This chain uses TRBV6-5 with TRBJ2-3; D may be TRBD1 (6 bases). This CDR3 has 14 amino acids. The germline V gene has CDR1 MNHEY and CDR2 SVGAGI. V was pared by 2 bases and J by 0 bases, with 6 bases between. The CDR3 protein is CASSYTGSTDTQYF. The CDR3 DNA reads as TGTGCCAGCAGTTACACAGGGAGCACAGATACGCAGTATTTT.

The V call is TRBV7-8, the J call TRBJ2-1, with D uncertain. V lost 5 bases to trimming and J lost 5 bases, with 13 bases between them. The CDR3 runs 14 residues. The germline V gene encodes CDR1 SGHVS and CDR2 FQNEAQ. The CDR3 loop reads CASSPHPLNNEQFF. The CDR3 nucleotides read TGTGCCAGCAGCCCTCACCCACTAAACAATGAGCAGTTCTTC.

V is TRBV7-2 and J is TRBJ2-4; TRBD2 matches at 8 bases. CDR1 is SGHTA and CDR2 is FQGNSA in the germline V gene. J was trimmed by 7 bases and V by 5 bases; bases with no gene match: 4. The CDR3 consists of 13 residues. CDR3 sequence (DNA): TGTGCCAGCAGCCGGGAGGGGGGGAACATTCAGTACTTC. It yields the protein CASSREGGNIQYF.

The V gene is TRBV27, the J gene TRBJ2-3; D unclear. Between the trimmed V and J ends, which lost 3 bases and 3 bases, there was a span of 10 bases. CDR3 length: 14 amino acids. CDR1 and CDR2 from the germline V gene are MNHEY and SMNVEV (reference sequence). The DNA of the CDR3 is TGTGCCAGCAGTTTTCTGCCGGAGACAGATACGCAGTATTTT. Amino acids: CASSFLPETDTQYF.

J is TRBJ2-3 and V is TRBV20-1, with 13 nucleotides matching TRBD2. The J segment lost 3 bases and the V segment lost 7 bases, leaving 4 bases of the junction unmatched. CDR3 size: 14 residues. Looked up from germline, CDR1 is DFQATT and CDR2 is SNEGSKA (reference sequence). The CDR3 DNA reads TGCAGTGGGCTGACTAGCGGGGGGACAGATACGCAGTATTTT. Protein product: CSGLTSGGTDTQYF.

The chain is built from TRBV7-2 and TRBJ2-1, with D perhaps TRBD1 or TRBD2 (5 bases each). The CDR3 loop spans 14 amino acids. V dropped 2 bases and J dropped 5 bases, with 10 bases sitting between them. Germline V CDR1 and CDR2: SGHTA, FQGNSA. CDR3 residues: CASSLYGGHNEQFF. In DNA form, the CDR3 reads TGTGCCAGCAGCTTATATGGGGGACACAATGAGCAGTTCTTC. The full variable domain, rest sourced from reference TRBV7-2 and TRBJ2-1, is GAGVSQSPSNKVTEKGKDVELRCDPISGHTALYWYRQSLGQGLEFLIYFQGNSAPDKSGLPSDRFSAERTGGSVSTLTIQRTQQEDSAVYLCASSLYGGHNEQFFGPGTRLTVL.

The chain employs TRBV20-1 and TRBJ1-1; D is undetermined. Per germline, CDR1 DFQATT and CDR2 SNEGSKA (reference sequence). This CDR3 spans 13 amino acids. V lost 7 bases to trimming and J lost 2 bases, with 14 bases between them. The CDR3 region has the DNA TGCAGTGTGAGTGGTCAGACAAACACTGAAGCTTTCTTT. Amino acids: CSVSGQTNTEAFF.

The chain recombines TRBV6-1 with TRBJ2-7; tentatively, D is TRBD1 (6 bases). From germline, CDR1 is MNHNS and CDR2 SASEGT. The CDR3 spans 11 residues. V was clipped by 10 bases and J by 6 bases, with 13 bases between them. CDR3 sequence (DNA): TGTGCCAACATCAGGGGCGGCGAGCAGTACTTC. Protein product: CANIRGGEQYF.

This clonotype turned up a few times. The V and J genes are TRBV7-6 and TRBJ1-2; the match to TRBD1 covers 10 bases. Germline V gene sequence: CDR1 SGHVS, CDR2 FNYEAQ. Germline trimming cut 5 bases from V and 6 bases from J; bases unmatched to any gene: 9. There are 15 residues in the CDR3. The CDR3 bases are TGTGCCAGCAGCCCCAATTGGGGACAGGGGAATGGCTACACCTTC. It yields the protein CASSPNWGQGNGYTF.

CDR3 region: CAISFRPGQGNKGYTF. The CDR3 bases are TGTGCCATCAGCTTCAGACCGGGACAGGGGAATAAGGGCTACACCTTC. The J gene is TRBJ1-2, the V gene TRBV10-3, with 10 positions matching TRBD1. Trimming removed 6 bases from V and 8 bases from J; junction bases left unmatched: 15. Germline CDR1 is ENHRY and CDR2 is SYGVKD. This CDR3 region has 16 residues.

The chain couples TRBV5-4 to TRBJ1-2, with TRBD1 identical over 9 bases. CDR3 length: 14 residues. Trimming at V came to 3 bases and at J to 2 bases, leaving 2 bases not matched to a gene. The germline gives CDR1 SGHNT, CDR2 YYREEE (reference sequence). CDR3 loop: CASSWDRANYGYTF. The CDR3 DNA reads as TGTGCCAGCAGCTGGGACAGGGCAAACTATGGCTACACCTTC.

This clonotype came up a few times. This rearrangement joins TRBV28 to TRBJ1-3; 8 bases are shared with TRBD1. Germline CDR1 MDHEN, CDR2 SYDVKM. The CDR3 length is 15 residues. Unmatched junction bases numbered 5, after V lost 3 bases and J lost 4 bases. The CDR3 region has the DNA TGTGCCAGCAGTTTGGACAGGGTACCCGGAAACACCATATATTTT. It encodes CASSLDRVPGNTIYF.

A few counts support this clonotype. This chain uses TRBV4-1 with TRBJ2-7, with D unresolved. V lost 4 bases and J 1 base, leaving 14 bases between the germline ends. Germline CDR1 MGHRA, CDR2 YSYEKL. The CDR3 consists of 15 residues. The CDR3 DNA reads as TGCGCCAGCAGCCGCGTTTCGGACGGATCCTACGAGCAGTACTTC. The encoded protein is CASSRVSDGSYEQYF.

The genes are TRBV5-1 and TRBJ2-1; TRBD1 might be the D (6 bases). The V gene lost 4 bases and the J gene lost 7 bases, with 12 bases spanning the gap. CDR3 length: 13 residues. Germline CDR1 reads SGHRS; CDR2 reads YFSETQ. CDR3 sequence: CASSLQGWNEQFF. For the CDR3, the DNA is TGCGCCAGCAGCCTACAGGGTTGGAATGAGCAGTTCTTC.

This sequence joins TRBV4-1 and TRBJ2-1; weak D call: TRBD2 (6 bases). The CDR3 is 15 amino acids. Between the trimmed V and J ends, which lost 0 bases and 5 bases, there was a span of 11 bases. Germline loops: CDR1 MGHRA, CDR2 YSYEKL. In nucleotides, the CDR3 is TGCGCCAGCAGCCAAGAAACACTAGCTGACAATGAGCAGTTCTTC. Its translation: CASSQETLADNEQFF.

This chain joins TRBV28 and TRBJ2-3; D might be TRBD2 (5 bases). Looked up from germline, CDR1 is MDHEN and CDR2 is SYDVKM. The CDR3 length is 16 residues. Trimming removed 6 bases from V and 2 bases from J, with 18 bases in between. CDR3 DNA sequence: TGTGCCAGCAGCTCGGGGAAACTACCTTACACAGATACGCAGTATTTT. It is translated as CASSSGKLPYTDTQYF.

This clonotype occurred a few times. The rearrangement links TRBV4-1 to TRBJ1-1; the D gene is possibly TRBD1 (6 bases). Germline V gives CDR1 MGHRA, CDR2 YSYEKL. Between the trimmed V and J ends, which lost 0 bases and 6 bases, there was a span of 11 bases. The CDR3 has 14 amino acids. The CDR3 coding sequence is TGCGCCAGCAGCCAAGATGGGGGCAGCGCTGAAGCTTTCTTT. It translates to CASSQDGGSAEAFF.

The chain recombines TRBV4-1 with TRBJ1-1; TRBD1 agrees at 8 bases. V trimming: 3 bases; J trimming: 10 bases; junction bases outside the gene matches: 13. The CDR3 is 15 amino acids. Per germline, CDR1 MGHRA and CDR2 YSYEKL. The CDR3 region has the DNA TGCGCCAGCAGCCAGCCACCCGGGACAGGCCTTTTAGCTTTCTTT. Translating gives CASSQPPGTGLLAFF.

The chain links TRBV19 to TRBJ2-2; the D gene is possibly TRBD2 (7 bases). In germline, CDR1 is LNHDA, CDR2 SQIVND (reference sequence). The ends were cut back, 3 bases at V and 4 bases at J, with 12 bases in the middle. CDR3 length: 15 residues. The CDR3 DNA reads as TGTGCCAGTAGTATCTCGGGGGGCGGCACCGGGGAGCTGTTTTTT. It codes for CASSISGGGTGELFF.

This clonotype was seen once. The chain is built from TRBV20-1 and TRBJ2-3; 9 bases fit TRBD2. Unmatched junction bases numbered 4, after V lost 6 bases and J lost 3 bases. Germline CDR1 is DFQATT and CDR2 is SNEGSKA (reference sequence). This CDR3 has 13 amino acids. This CDR3 reads CSAISGRTDTQYF. CDR3 DNA: TGCAGTGCGATTAGCGGGAGAACAGATACGCAGTATTTT.

Comment on this clonotype: The junction does not match germline at one end; this may be a read error. This rearrangement joins TRBV7-6 to TRBJ1-1; D not certain. The CDR3 runs to 13 residues. Germline values: CDR1 SGHVS, CDR2 FNYEAQ. The chain's CDR3 is CASSQQIDTEAFF. The DNA for the CDR3 is TGTGCCAGCAGCCAACAGATTGACACTGAGGCTTTCTTT.

The V and J genes are TRBV6-2 or TRBV6-3 and TRBJ2-3; 10 positions agree with TRBD2. The germline V gene has CDR1 MNHEY and CDR2 SVGEGT. V was pared by 4 bases and J by 2 bases, with 3 bases of the junction left unmatched. The CDR3 consists of 15 residues. CDR3: CASSSGTSDTDTQYF. DNA for the CDR3: TGTGCCAGCAGTTCCGGGACTAGCGACACAGATACGCAGTATTTT.

There are a few counts of this clonotype. Here the CDR3 DNA reads TGTGCCATCCTTCCTGAGGGGGGCGTTAACACCGGGGAGCTGTTTTTT. Its translation: CAILPEGGVNTGELFF. This rearrangement joins TRBV10-3 to TRBJ2-2, with D possibly called TRBD1 or TRBD2 (6 bases each). The CDR3 runs to 16 residues. Trimming shortened V by 8 bases and J by 2 bases, and 18 bases separated the two germline ends. Germline V gene sequence: CDR1 ENHRY, CDR2 SYGVKD.

Ten or more counts support this clonotype. The genes are TRBV10-3 and TRBJ2-7; D is unresolved. Per the germline V gene, CDR1 is ENHRY and CDR2 is SYGVKD. The CDR3 is 13 amino acids. The V end was cut by 10 bases, the J end by 4 bases, with 17 bases between. CDR3 coding DNA: TGTGCCAGTCAAGTTGGGCCTATGTACGAGCAGTACGTC. Its translation: CASQVGPMYEQYV.